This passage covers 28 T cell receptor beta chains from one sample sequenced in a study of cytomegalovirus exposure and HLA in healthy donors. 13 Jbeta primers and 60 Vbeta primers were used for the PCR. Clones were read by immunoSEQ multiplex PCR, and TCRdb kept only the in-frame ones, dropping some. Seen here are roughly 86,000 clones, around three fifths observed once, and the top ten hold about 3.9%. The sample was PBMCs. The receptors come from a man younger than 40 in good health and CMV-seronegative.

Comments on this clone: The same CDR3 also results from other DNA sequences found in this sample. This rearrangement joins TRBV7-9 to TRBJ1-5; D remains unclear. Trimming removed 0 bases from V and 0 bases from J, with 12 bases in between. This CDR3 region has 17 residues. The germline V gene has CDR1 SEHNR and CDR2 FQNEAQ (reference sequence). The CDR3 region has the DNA TGTGCCAGCAGCTTAGCGGTCTCGGGAAATAGCAATCAGCCCCAGCATTTT. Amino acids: CASSLAVSGNSNQPQHF.

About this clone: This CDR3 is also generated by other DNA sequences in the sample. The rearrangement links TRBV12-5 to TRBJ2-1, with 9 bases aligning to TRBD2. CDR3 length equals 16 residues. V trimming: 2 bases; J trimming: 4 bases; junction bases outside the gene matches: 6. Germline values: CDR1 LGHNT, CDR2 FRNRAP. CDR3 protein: CASGLSLSGGYNEQFF. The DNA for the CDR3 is TGTGCTAGTGGTTTGTCCCTTAGCGGGGGTTACAATGAGCAGTTCTTC.

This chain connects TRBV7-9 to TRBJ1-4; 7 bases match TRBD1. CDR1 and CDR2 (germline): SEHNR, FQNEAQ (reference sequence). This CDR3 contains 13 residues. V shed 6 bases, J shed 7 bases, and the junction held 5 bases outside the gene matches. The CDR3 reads CASSRGQAEKLFF. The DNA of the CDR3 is TGTGCCAGCAGTCGAGGACAGGCTGAAAAACTGTTTTTT. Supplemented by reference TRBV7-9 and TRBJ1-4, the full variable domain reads DTGVSQNPRHKITKRGQNVTFRCDPISEHNRLYWYRQTLGQGPEFLTYFQNEAQLEKSRLLSDRFSAERPKGSFSTLEIQRTEQGDSAMYLCASSRGQAEKLFFGSGTQLSVL.

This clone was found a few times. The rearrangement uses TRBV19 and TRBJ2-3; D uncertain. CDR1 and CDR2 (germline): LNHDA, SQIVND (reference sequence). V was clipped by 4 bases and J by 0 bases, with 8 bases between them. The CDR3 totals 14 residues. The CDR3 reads CASSRFGSTDTQYF. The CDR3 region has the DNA TGTGCCAGTAGTAGGTTCGGTAGCACAGATACGCAGTATTTT.

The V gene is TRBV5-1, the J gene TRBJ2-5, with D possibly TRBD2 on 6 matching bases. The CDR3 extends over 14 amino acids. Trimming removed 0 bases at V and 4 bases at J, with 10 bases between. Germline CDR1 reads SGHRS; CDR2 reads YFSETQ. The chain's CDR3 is CASSLGNGRETQYF. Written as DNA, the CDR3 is TGCGCCAGCAGCTTGGGGAACGGGAGAGAGACCCAGTACTTC.

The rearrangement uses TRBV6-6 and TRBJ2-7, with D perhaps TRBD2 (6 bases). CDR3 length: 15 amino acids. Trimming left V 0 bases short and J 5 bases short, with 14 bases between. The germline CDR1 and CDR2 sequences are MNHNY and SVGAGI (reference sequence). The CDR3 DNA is TGTGCCAGCAGTTACTCGATTGGGACTGGTGACGAGCAGTACTTC. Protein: CASSYSIGTGDEQYF.

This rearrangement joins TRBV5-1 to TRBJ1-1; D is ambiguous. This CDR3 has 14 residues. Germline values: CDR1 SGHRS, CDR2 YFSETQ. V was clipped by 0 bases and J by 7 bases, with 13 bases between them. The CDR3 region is CASSLGVAGGEAFF. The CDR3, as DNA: TGCGCCAGCAGCTTGGGGGTGGCGGGCGGTGAAGCTTTCTTT.

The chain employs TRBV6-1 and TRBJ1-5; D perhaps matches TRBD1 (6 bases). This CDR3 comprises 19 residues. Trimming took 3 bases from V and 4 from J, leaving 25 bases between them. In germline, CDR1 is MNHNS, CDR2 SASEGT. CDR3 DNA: TGTGCCAGCAGTGACGGGACATGGAAATTGGGATTGTGGAATCAGCCCCAGCATTTT. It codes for CASSDGTWKLGLWNQPQHF.

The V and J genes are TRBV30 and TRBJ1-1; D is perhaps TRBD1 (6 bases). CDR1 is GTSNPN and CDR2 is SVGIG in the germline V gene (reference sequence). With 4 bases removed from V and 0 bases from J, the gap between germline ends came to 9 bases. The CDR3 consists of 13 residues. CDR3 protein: CAWMGAMNTEAFF. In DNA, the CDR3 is TGTGCCTGGATGGGGGCGATGAACACTGAAGCTTTCTTT.

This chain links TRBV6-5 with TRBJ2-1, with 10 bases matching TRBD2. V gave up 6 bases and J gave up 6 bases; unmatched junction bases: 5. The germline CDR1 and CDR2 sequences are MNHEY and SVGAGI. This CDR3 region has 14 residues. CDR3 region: CASSTSGVVNEQFF. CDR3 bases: TGTGCCAGCAGCACTAGCGGGGTGGTCAATGAGCAGTTCTTC.

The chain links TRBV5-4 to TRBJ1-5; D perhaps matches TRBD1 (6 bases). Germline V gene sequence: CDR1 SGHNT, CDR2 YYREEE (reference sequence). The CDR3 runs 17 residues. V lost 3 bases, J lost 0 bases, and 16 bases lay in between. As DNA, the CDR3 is TGTGCCAGCAGCTCAGCCCCCGGGACATCTAGCAATCAGCCCCAGCATTTT. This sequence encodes CASSSAPGTSSNQPQHF. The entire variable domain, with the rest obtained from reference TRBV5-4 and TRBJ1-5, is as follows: ETGVTQSPTHLIKTRGQQVTLRCSSQSGHNTVSWYQQALGQGPQFIFQYYREEENGRGNFPPRFSGLQFPNYSSELNVNALELDDSALYLCASSSAPGTSSNQPQHFGDGTRLSIL.

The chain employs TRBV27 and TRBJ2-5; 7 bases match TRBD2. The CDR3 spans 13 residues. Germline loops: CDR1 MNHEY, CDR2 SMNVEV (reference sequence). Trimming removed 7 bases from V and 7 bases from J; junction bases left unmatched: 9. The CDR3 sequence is CASKRGGEGTQYF. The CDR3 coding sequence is TGTGCCAGCAAGAGGGGCGGGGAGGGGACCCAGTACTTC.

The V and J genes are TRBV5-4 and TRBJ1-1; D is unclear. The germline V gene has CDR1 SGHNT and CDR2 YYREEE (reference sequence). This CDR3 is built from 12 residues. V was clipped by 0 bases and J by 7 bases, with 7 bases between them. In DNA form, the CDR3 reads TGTGCCAGCAGCTTGGACAGTATTGAAGCTTTCTTT. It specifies CASSLDSIEAFF. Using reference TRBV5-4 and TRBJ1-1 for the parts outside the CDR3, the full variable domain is ETGVTQSPTHLIKTRGQQVTLRCSSQSGHNTVSWYQQALGQGPQFIFQYYREEENGRGNFPPRFSGLQFPNYSSELNVNALELDDSALYLCASSLDSIEAFFGQGTRLTVV.

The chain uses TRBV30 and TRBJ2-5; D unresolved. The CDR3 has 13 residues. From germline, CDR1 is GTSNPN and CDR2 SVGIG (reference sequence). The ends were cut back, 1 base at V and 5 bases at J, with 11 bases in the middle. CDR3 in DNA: TGTGCCTGGAGTGGTCCGATGCGGGAGACCCAGTACTTC. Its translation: CAWSGPMRETQYF.

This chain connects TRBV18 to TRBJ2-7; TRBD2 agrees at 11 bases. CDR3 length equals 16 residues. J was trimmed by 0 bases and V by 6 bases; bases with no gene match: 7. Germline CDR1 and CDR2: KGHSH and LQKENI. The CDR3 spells CASSLASGRSSYEQYF. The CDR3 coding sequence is TGTGCCAGCTCCTTGGCTAGCGGGAGGAGCTCCTACGAGCAGTACTTC.

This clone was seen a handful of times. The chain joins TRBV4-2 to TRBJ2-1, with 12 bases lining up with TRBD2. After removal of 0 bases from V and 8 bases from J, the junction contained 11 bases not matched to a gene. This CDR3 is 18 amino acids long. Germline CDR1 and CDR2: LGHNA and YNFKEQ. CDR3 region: CASSQDRASGGVLYEQFF. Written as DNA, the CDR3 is TGTGCCAGCAGCCAAGATCGAGCTAGCGGGGGGGTTTTGTATGAGCAGTTCTTC.

The CDR3 DNA follows: TGCGCCAGCAGCCTCGACACGGATAAAAACATTCAGTACTTC. It yields the protein CASSLDTDKNIQYF. The rearrangement uses TRBV4-3 and TRBJ2-4; D is undetermined. CDR3 length: 14 residues. Germline V gives CDR1 LGHNA, CDR2 YSLEER. V was clipped by 4 bases and J by 4 bases, with 11 bases between them.

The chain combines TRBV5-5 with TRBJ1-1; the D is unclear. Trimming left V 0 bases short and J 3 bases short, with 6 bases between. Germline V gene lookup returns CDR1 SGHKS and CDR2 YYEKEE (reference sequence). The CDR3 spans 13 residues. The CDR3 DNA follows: TGTGCCAGCAGCTTGGTCCGGGACACTGAAGCTTTCTTT. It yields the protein CASSLVRDTEAFF.

The chain's CDR3 is CSVNGESSYNEQFF. The DNA for the CDR3 is TGCAGCGTGAACGGGGAGAGCTCCTACAATGAGCAGTTCTTC. The chain joins TRBV29-1 to TRBJ2-1, with D possibly being TRBD2 (5 bases). The CDR3 extends over 14 amino acids. Germline CDR1 and CDR2: SQVTM and ANQGSEA. Trimming shortened V by 6 bases and J by 0 bases, and 12 bases separated the two germline ends.

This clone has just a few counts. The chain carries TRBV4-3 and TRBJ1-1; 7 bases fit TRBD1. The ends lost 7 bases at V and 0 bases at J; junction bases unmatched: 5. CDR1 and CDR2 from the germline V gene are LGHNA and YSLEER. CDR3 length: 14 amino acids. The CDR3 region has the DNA TGCGCCAGCAAAGACAGGGCGATGAACACTGAAGCTTTCTTT. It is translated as CASKDRAMNTEAFF.

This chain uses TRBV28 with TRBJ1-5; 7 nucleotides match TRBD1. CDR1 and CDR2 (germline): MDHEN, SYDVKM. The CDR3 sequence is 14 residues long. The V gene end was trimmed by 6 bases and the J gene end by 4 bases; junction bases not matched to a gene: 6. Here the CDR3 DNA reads TGTGCCAGCAGCTACGGGACAGATAATCAGCCCCAGCATTTT. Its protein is CASSYGTDNQPQHF.

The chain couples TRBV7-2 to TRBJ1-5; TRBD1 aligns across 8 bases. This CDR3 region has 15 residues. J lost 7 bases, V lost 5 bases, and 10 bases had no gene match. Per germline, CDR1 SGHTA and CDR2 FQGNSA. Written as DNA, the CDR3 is TGTGCCAGCAGCAAAGACAGGGGTTATGGCCAGCCCCAGCATTTT. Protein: CASSKDRGYGQPQHF.

CDR3 sequence reads: CASSRGDTNTGELFF. In nucleotides, the CDR3 is TGTGCCAGCAGCAGGGGGGACACGAACACCGGGGAGCTGTTTTTT. The V call is TRBV28, the J call TRBJ2-2; the D gene is possibly TRBD1 (7 bases). The CDR3 has 15 amino acids. The V gene lost 6 bases and the J gene lost 0 bases, with 11 bases spanning the gap. Germline loops: CDR1 MDHEN, CDR2 SYDVKM.

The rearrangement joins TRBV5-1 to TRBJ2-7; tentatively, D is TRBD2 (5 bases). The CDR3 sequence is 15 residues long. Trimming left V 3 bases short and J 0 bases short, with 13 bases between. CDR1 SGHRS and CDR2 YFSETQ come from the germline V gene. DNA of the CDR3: TGCGCCAGCAGCTCTACTAGTTCGAGCTCCTACGAGCAGTACTTC. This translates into CASSSTSSSSYEQYF.

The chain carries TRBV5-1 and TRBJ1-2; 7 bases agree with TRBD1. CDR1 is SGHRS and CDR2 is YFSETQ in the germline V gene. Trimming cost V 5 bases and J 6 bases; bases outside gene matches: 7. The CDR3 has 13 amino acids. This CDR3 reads CASRTGTEDGYTF. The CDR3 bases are TGCGCCAGCAGGACCGGGACAGAAGATGGCTACACCTTC.

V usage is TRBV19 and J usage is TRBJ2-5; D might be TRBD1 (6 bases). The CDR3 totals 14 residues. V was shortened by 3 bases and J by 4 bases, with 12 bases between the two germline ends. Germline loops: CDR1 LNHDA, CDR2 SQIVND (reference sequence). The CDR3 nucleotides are TGTGCCAGTAGTATGCACCGAGGGGGAGAGACCCAGTACTTC. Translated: CASSMHRGGETQYF.

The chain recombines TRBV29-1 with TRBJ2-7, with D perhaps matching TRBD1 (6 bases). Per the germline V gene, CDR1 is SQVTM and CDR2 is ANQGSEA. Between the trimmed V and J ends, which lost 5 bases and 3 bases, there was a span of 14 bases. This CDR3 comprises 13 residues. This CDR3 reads CSVRNRGGYEQYF. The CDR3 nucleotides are TGCAGCGTTCGGAATAGAGGGGGCTACGAGCAGTACTTC.

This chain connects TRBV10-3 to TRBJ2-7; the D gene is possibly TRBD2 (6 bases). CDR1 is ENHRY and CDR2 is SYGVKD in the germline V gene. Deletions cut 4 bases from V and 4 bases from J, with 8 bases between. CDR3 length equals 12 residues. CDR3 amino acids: CAISGLDYEQYF. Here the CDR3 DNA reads TGTGCCATCAGTGGACTAGATTACGAGCAGTACTTC.